The 10 T cell receptor beta chains reported below all come from one sample, sequenced in a study of shared clonotypes between healthy human individuals. Terminally differentiated effector memory CD45RA+ cells were excluded by CCR7 positive selection of CD45RO-negative cells. Method: immunoSEQ multiplex PCR; TCRdb's copy keeps in-frame clones and lacks some. This table has about 820,000 clones, 85% to 95% appearing once. What was sequenced was naive CD8+ T cells sorted from blood. These receptors came from a man in his thirties or forties in good health.

This chain connects TRBV4-1 to TRBJ2-5, with unresolved D. Trimming took 2 bases from V and 5 from J, leaving 12 bases between them. This CDR3 is built from 14 residues. The germline CDR1 and CDR2 sequences are MGHRA and YSYEKL. In nucleotides, the CDR3 is TGCGCCAGCAGCCAACACTATCCCGGGGAGACCCAGTACTTC. This encodes CASSQHYPGETQYF.

The V call is TRBV27, the J call TRBJ2-1, with TRBD2 matching over 16 bases. The V gene end was trimmed by 3 bases and the J gene end by 7 bases; junction bases not matched to a gene: 12. This CDR3 has 19 residues. The germline V gene encodes CDR1 MNHEY and CDR2 SMNVEV (reference sequence). The CDR3 nucleotides are TGTGCCAGCAGTTTCCGTGTCCCGGGACTAGCGGGAGGGTCGAATGAGCAGTTCTTC. Protein: CASSFRVPGLAGGSNEQFF.

V gene TRBV10-2 combines with J gene TRBJ2-1; the D gene could be TRBD1 or TRBD2 (5 bases each). The V gene's germline CDR1 is WSHSY and CDR2 SAAADI. Trimming pared 4 bases from V and 0 bases from J, leaving 13 bases between. The CDR3 sequence is 16 residues long. CDR3 bases: TGCGCCAGCAGTGGGAAGGGACGAAGCTCCTACAATGAGCAGTTCTTC. Translating gives CASSGKGRSSYNEQFF.

This rearrangement joins TRBV6-5 to TRBJ2-2; D gene uncertain. The length of the CDR3 is 14 residues. Trimming removed 3 bases at V and 3 bases at J, with 8 bases between. Per germline, CDR1 MNHEY and CDR2 SVGAGI. The CDR3 sequence is CASSYLSDTGELFF. The CDR3 nucleotides read TGTGCCAGCAGTTATTTATCTGACACCGGGGAGCTGTTTTTT.

The chain carries TRBV7-9 and TRBJ2-5, with 9 bases aligning to TRBD2. The CDR3 is 17 amino acids. Germline V lookup: CDR1 SEHNR, CDR2 FQNEAQ (reference sequence). The trim removed 4 bases at V and 3 bases at J, leaving 12 bases unmatched. The CDR3: CASSYAGGGRAEETQYF. In DNA form, the CDR3 reads TGTGCCAGCAGCTACGCCGGGGGCGGGAGGGCCGAAGAGACCCAGTACTTC. The full variable domain, completed using reference TRBV7-9 and TRBJ2-5, is DTGVSQNPRHKITKRGQNVTFRCDPISEHNRLYWYRQTLGQGPEFLTYFQNEAQLEKSRLLSDRFSAERPKGSFSTLEIQRTEQGDSAMYLCASSYAGGGRAEETQYFGPGTRLLVL.

This clone occurred many times. This rearrangement joins TRBV4-3 to TRBJ1-1; the D is unclear. Germline-derived CDR1 and CDR2 are LGHNA and YSLEER. Between the trimmed V and J ends, which lost 6 bases and 0 bases, there was a span of 11 bases. The CDR3 runs 14 residues. CDR3 sequence reads: CASSFIQMNTEAFF. CDR3 bases: TGCGCCAGCAGTTTTATCCAGATGAACACTGAAGCTTTCTTT.

The chain employs TRBV10-1 and TRBJ2-1; 8 positions agree with TRBD2. The V and J ends lost 6 bases and 2 bases, in that order; junction bases with no gene match: 6. This CDR3 is 15 amino acids long. In germline, CDR1 is WNHNN, CDR2 SYGVQD (reference sequence). CDR3 in DNA: TGCGCCAGCAGCAGCGGGAGTGGGGCCTACAATGAGCAGTTCTTC. Translation gives CASSSGSGAYNEQFF.

This clone was detected only once. The genes are TRBV7-9 and TRBJ1-5; D uncertain. The V gene's germline CDR1 is SEHNR and CDR2 FQNEAQ (reference sequence). The CDR3 totals 15 residues. V gave up 5 bases and J gave up 0 bases, with 11 bases separating them. Here the CDR3 reads CASSPDVYSNQPQHF. CDR3 nucleotides: TGTGCCAGCAGCCCGGACGTTTATAGCAATCAGCCCCAGCATTTT.

This chain connects TRBV5-1 to TRBJ2-7; 9 bases align to TRBD2. Germline CDR1 is SGHRS and CDR2 is YFSETQ. CDR3 length: 17 residues. Trimming took 0 bases from V and 2 from J; bases not matched to a gene: 9. CDR3 sequence reads: CASSLEPSIAGAYEQYF. For the CDR3, the DNA is TGCGCCAGCAGCTTGGAACCCTCTATAGCGGGAGCCTACGAGCAGTACTTC.

V usage is TRBV18 and J usage is TRBJ1-1, with D possibly matching TRBD1 (5 bases). The germline V gene encodes CDR1 KGHSH and CDR2 LQKENI. The V end lost 1 base, the J end lost 3 bases, and 12 bases lay between the germline ends. CDR3 length equals 15 residues. The CDR3 DNA follows: TGTGCCAGCTCACCACGGGGGGAGAGAGACACTGAAGCTTTCTTT. Its protein product is CASSPRGERDTEAFF.